This TCR beta chain was found in a study of control samples from healthy donors and cancer patients. TCRdb keeps only in-frame clones here, not all; method: immunoSEQ multiplex PCR. The sample comprises roughly 92,000 clones, 85% to 90% of which are singletons, and roughly 7.2% rests with the top ten. Trimming removed 3 bases from V and 1 base from J, with 4 bases in between. This CDR3 has 14 residues. Germline assignment: CDR1 MNHEY and CDR2 SVGEGT. Sequencing was done on a sample of blood. The receptor comes from a woman aged 60 to 75 in good health. The V gene is TRBV6-2 or TRBV6-3, the J gene TRBJ2-6, with D hard to call. The CDR3 nucleotides read TGTGCCAGCAGTTATTTTTCTGGGGCCAACGTCCTGACTTTC. This encodes CASSYFSGANVLTF.